What follows are 28 T cell receptor beta chains derived from one specimen sequenced in a study of tumor-infiltrating lymphocytes in primary liver carcinoma. Constant-region priming of around 530 ng total RNA yielded TCR beta cDNA. Three rounds of nested multiplex PCR with slightly modified ARM-PCR produced TCR beta libraries. Forward primers for TRBV1-TRBV30 and a C-beta reverse primer served the first two PCR rounds, at about 10 cycles each. TCRdb reanalysed the multiplex PCR reads using MiXCR and keeps one entry per CDR3 protein. The data show 300,000 to 350,000 distinct CDR3 sequences, less than 65% seen once. Unsorted whole blood supplied the blood RNA, and germline DNA was isolated too. Material: peripheral blood. The receptors were sampled from a man aged 40-50 years with primary liver carcinoma and hepatitis B virus infection.

This chain joins TRBV10-2 and TRBJ2-7, with 9 bases that match TRBD1. Unmatched junction bases numbered 14, after V lost 3 bases and J lost 5 bases. Per germline, CDR1 WSHSY and CDR2 SAAADI. The CDR3 sequence is 17 residues long. CDR3 coding DNA: TGCGCCAGCAGTGACGACGGGCGGGGACAGGGCTTCCACGAGCAGTACTTC. Its translation is CASSDDGRGQGFHEQYF.

To note about this clonotype: The final CDR3 position lacks the conserved phenylalanine or tryptophan, pointing to a likely read error. The rearrangement uses TRBV29-1 and TRBJ1-3; D not certain. This CDR3 spans 13 amino acids. The V gene lost 5 bases and the J gene lost 4 bases, with 12 bases spanning the gap. The germline V gene has CDR1 SQVTM and CDR2 ANQGSEA. CDR3 in DNA: TGCAGCGTTCTCCCGGGAGGAGGAAACACCATATATCTC. Its translation is CSVLPGGGNTIYL.

This clonotype was seen only once. This is likely a read error, given that the CDR3 carries no conserved phenylalanine or tryptophan at its end. V usage is TRBV12-3 or TRBV12-4 and J usage is TRBJ1-2, with TRBD1 matching 7 bases. Losses at the gene ends were 1 base for V and 0 bases for J; bases not matched to a gene: 5. CDR3 length: 16 amino acids. The CDR3 sequence is CASSLVGTVTNYGYTV. In nucleotides, the CDR3 is TGTGCCAGCAGTTTAGTCGGGACAGTTACTAACTATGGCTACACCGTC.

On this clonotype: It may be a read error: a sequence one base away is much more abundant. CDR3 DNA sequence: TGTGCCAGCGGTTCAGGGCCGGTCTACGAGCAGTACTTC. Translating it yields CASGSGPVYEQYF. The chain combines TRBV6-5 with TRBJ2-7; maybe TRBD1 (5 bases). Germline CDR1 and CDR2: MNHEY and SVGAGI. The CDR3 totals 13 residues. Trimming shortened V by 8 bases and J by 3 bases, and 14 bases separated the two germline ends.

The chain combines TRBV28 with TRBJ1-5; TRBD1 aligns across 9 bases. The junction had 4 bases not matched to a gene; V was cut back by 0 bases and J by 1 base. CDR1 is MDHEN, CDR2 SYDVKM, per germline. The CDR3 has 17 residues. In DNA form, the CDR3 reads TGTGCCAGCAGTTTATGGGGACAGGGTCGCAGCAATCAGCCCCAGCATTTT. This encodes CASSLWGQGRSNQPQHF.

CDR3 in DNA: TGCGCCAGCAGCCTTACATTCCGGGACAGGGTCTATGGCTACACCTTC. Translation: CASSLTFRDRVYGYTF. The chain combines TRBV4-3 with TRBJ1-2; 9 bases fit TRBD1. V trimming: 4 bases; J trimming: 4 bases; junction bases outside the gene matches: 10. The germline gives CDR1 LGHNA, CDR2 YSLEER. The CDR3 runs 16 residues.

This clonotype has a single count. The chain has TRBV11-1 and TRBJ2-1, with TRBD2 identical over 8 bases. Germline V gene data show CDR1 as SGHAT and CDR2 as FQDESV (reference sequence). The CDR3 consists of 14 residues. Losses at the gene ends were 7 bases for V and 3 bases for J; bases not matched to a gene: 5. CDR3 in amino acids: CASILAGIYNEQFF. DNA of the CDR3: TGTGCCAGCATTTTAGCGGGGATCTACAATGAGCAGTTCTTC.

For this clonotype: This may arise from a read error, as a much more abundant clone is one base away. The chain's CDR3 is CASSEIRGQSNQPRHF. The CDR3 DNA reads TGTGCCAGCAGTGAAATAAGGGGACAGAGCAATCAGCCCCGGCATTTT. V is TRBV6-1 and J is TRBJ1-5; TRBD1 agrees at 7 bases. The CDR3 is made up of 16 amino acids. CDR1 is MNHNS, CDR2 SASEGT, per germline.

In the case of this clonotype: Possible read error: a much larger clone is one base away. The rearrangement links TRBV6-5 to TRBJ2-3; TRBD2 agrees at 9 bases. The V gene's germline CDR1 is MNHEY and CDR2 SVGAGI. Trimming at V came to 7 bases and at J to 3 bases, leaving 8 bases not matched to a gene. This CDR3 is 15 amino acids long. The CDR3 region is CASNSLAGVTDTQYF. CDR3 DNA sequence: TGTGCCAGCAATTCGTTAGCGGGAGTAACAGATACGCAGTATTTT.

This rearrangement joins TRBV14 to TRBJ2-3; TRBD1 agrees at 7 bases. Unmatched junction bases numbered 12, after V lost 4 bases and J lost 11 bases. The CDR3 sequence is 14 residues long. Germline V gene lookup returns CDR1 SGHDN and CDR2 FVKESK. CDR3 loop: CASSLMTGPNMQYF. The DNA of the CDR3 is TGTGCCAGCAGCCTTATGACAGGGCCAAATATGCAGTATTTT.

Details on this clonotype: In this CDR3 the conserved last residue, phenylalanine or tryptophan, is missing, so a read error is likely. For the CDR3, the DNA is TGTGCCAGCAGCCCGGACAGGGTATCTAACGGGCAGTACTAC. Encoded protein: CASSPDRVSNGQYY. The rearrangement uses TRBV11-2 and TRBJ2-7, with 8 bases matching TRBD1. The V and J ends lost 5 bases and 9 bases, in that order; junction bases with no gene match: 12. CDR3 length: 14 residues. Germline CDR1 is SGHAT and CDR2 is FQNNGV.

This rearrangement joins TRBV10-3 to TRBJ1-1; D remains unclear. V lost 5 bases, J lost 1 base, and 5 bases lay in between. The CDR3 is 12 residues long. Germline values: CDR1 ENHRY, CDR2 SYGVKD. The CDR3 protein is CAISSRNTEAFF. Written as DNA, the CDR3 is TGTGCCATCAGTAGTAGGAACACTGAAGCTTTCTTT.

In this sample, this clonotype turned up many times. The rearrangement links TRBV4-3 to TRBJ2-1, with TRBD1 as a possible D gene (5 bases). V lost 1 base and J lost 0, with 7 bases in between. Germline assignment: CDR1 LGHNA and CDR2 YSLEER. The CDR3 is 15 amino acids. CDR3 DNA sequence: TGCGCCAGCAGCCAAGCACAGGCCTCCTACAATGAGCAGTTCTTC. Residues: CASSQAQASYNEQFF.

A remark on this clonotype: An end of the junction does not agree with germline; a read error may underlie this. The CDR3 loop is CASRTQGLAGGEAHYF. CDR3 nucleotides: TGTGCCAGCAGAACCCAGGGCCTAGCGGGGGGGGAGGCCCACTACTTC. The rearrangement joins TRBV6-5 to TRBJ2-5; TRBD2 agrees at 12 bases. CDR1 is MNHEY, CDR2 SVGAGI, per germline. The CDR3 spans 16 residues.

This clonotype was recorded a few times. This chain uses TRBV28 with TRBJ1-5; D unclear. The V end lost 8 bases, the J end lost 2 bases, and 7 bases lay between the germline ends. The length of the CDR3 is 12 residues. Germline values: CDR1 MDHEN, CDR2 SYDVKM. CDR3 bases: TGTGCCAGCTGCCGGCGCAATCAGCCCCAGCATTTT. Amino acids: CASCRRNQPQHF.

Remarks on this clonotype: A much larger clone lies one base from this, so it may be a read error. The chain joins TRBV4-3 to TRBJ2-3, with D possibly TRBD2 on 5 matching bases. There are 15 residues in the CDR3. CDR1 is LGHNA and CDR2 is YSLEER in the germline V gene. DNA of the CDR3: TGCGCCAGCAACCAAGTGGTCGGGGTCACAGATACGCAGTATTTT. This translates into CASNQVVGVTDTQYF.

Concerning this clonotype itself: The junction and the germline gene differ at one end; a read error may be behind it. The V and J genes are TRBV11-2 and TRBJ1-4; perhaps TRBD1 as D (5 bases). Germline CDR1 reads SGHAT; CDR2 reads FQNNGV. The CDR3 is made up of 16 amino acids. CDR3 coding DNA: TGTGTCAGCGGCTCTTTTCGTGATGGGGCGAGGGGAAAACTGTTTTTT. Translating it yields CVSGSFRDGARGKLFF.

Of note for this clonotype: Just one base apart from a much larger clone, this may be a read error. The rearrangement joins TRBV6-5 to TRBJ1-1; TRBD1 matches at 11 bases. Per the germline V gene, CDR1 is MNHEY and CDR2 is SVGAGI. Trimming removed 7 bases from V and 0 bases from J; junction bases left unmatched: 19. The CDR3 is 20 amino acids. The CDR3 region is CASTSIYAGTGGSMNTEAFF. DNA for the CDR3: TGTGCCAGCACCTCAATTTATGCCGGGACAGGGGGTTCCATGAACACTGAAGCTTTCTTT.

The genes are TRBV30 and TRBJ2-6; D is unclear. V was trimmed by 5 bases and J by 3 bases, leaving 8 bases between them. This CDR3 has 13 residues. CDR1 and CDR2 (germline): GTSNPN, SVGIG (reference sequence). The CDR3 here is CAWGQVGANVLTF. CDR3 in DNA: TGTGCCTGGGGGCAGGTTGGGGCCAACGTCCTGACTTTC.

In the case of this clonotype: An end of the junction differs from the germline gene, which may be a read error. This sequence joins TRBV11-2 and TRBJ2-1; no reliable D call. The length of the CDR3 is 17 residues. CDR1 and CDR2 (germline): SGHAT, FQNNGV. CDR3 bases: TGTGCCGGCAGCTTAGTGGGGATGCCTAGTAGAGCCAATGAGCAGTTCTTC. It specifies CAGSLVGMPSRANEQFF.

With respect to this clonotype: Relative to the germline gene, one junction end is altered; a read error may explain this. The chain links TRBV11-1 to TRBJ2-1, with unresolved D. This CDR3 is 12 amino acids long. Germline values: CDR1 SGHAT, CDR2 FQDESV (reference sequence). The CDR3 protein is CASSLRGYELFF. For the CDR3, the DNA is TGCGCCAGCAGCCTACGCGGCTATGAGCTGTTCTTC.

About this clonotype: A clone one base away is much larger, so this may be a read error. This chain links TRBV4-1 with TRBJ2-3; D tentatively fits TRBD1 or TRBD2 (5 bases each). Trimming left V 4 bases short and J 2 bases short, with 10 bases between. CDR3 length: 14 amino acids. Germline CDR1 MGHRA, CDR2 YSYEKL. The CDR3 here is CASSRFGATDTQYF. The CDR3 coding sequence is TGCGCCAGCAGCCGATTCGGGGCCACAGATACGCAGTATTTT.

This chain connects TRBV14 to TRBJ2-7; 7 nucleotides match TRBD1. The trim removed 0 bases at V and 2 bases at J, leaving 7 bases unmatched. The CDR3 has 16 residues. Germline V CDR1 and CDR2: SGHDN, FVKESK. In nucleotides, the CDR3 is TGTGCCAGCAGCCAAGAGACAGGGAATACGGCCTACGAGCAGTACTTC. Its translation: CASSQETGNTAYEQYF.

This clonotype appeared many times. The chain recombines TRBV10-1 with TRBJ2-2, with D perhaps TRBD1 (5 bases). V shed 3 bases and J shed 7 bases, with 12 bases lying between them. The CDR3 sequence is 14 residues long. Germline CDR1 WNHNN, CDR2 SYGVQD (reference sequence). CDR3 nucleotide sequence: TGCGCCAGCAGTGAACAGGTCGTGGACGGGGAGCTGTTTTTT. This gives the protein CASSEQVVDGELFF.

At least ten counts were recorded for this clonotype. The rearrangement links TRBV6-5 to TRBJ2-7; D is perhaps TRBD2 (6 bases). The V end was cut by 8 bases, the J end by 1 base, with 9 bases between. The CDR3 consists of 12 residues. Germline V gene lookup returns CDR1 MNHEY and CDR2 SVGAGI. The CDR3: CASRGVSYEQYF. In DNA form, the CDR3 reads TGTGCCAGCCGCGGGGTATCCTACGAGCAGTACTTC.

Points on this clonotype: Without the conserved terminal phenylalanine or tryptophan, this CDR3 likely stems from a read error. The chain uses TRBV11-2 and TRBJ2-2; a weak D match, TRBD1 (5 bases). The CDR3 contains 16 residues. Germline V gene lookup returns CDR1 SGHAT and CDR2 FQNNGV. The germline V and J ends were trimmed by 6 bases and 5 bases, with 19 bases remaining between them. In nucleotides, the CDR3 is TGTGCCAGCAGTTTGGGCCGGACAACATTTACCGGGGAGCTGTTTTCT. Its translation: CASSLGRTTFTGELFS.

The chain uses TRBV6-6 and TRBJ1-5; D perhaps matches TRBD1 (5 bases). The V gene lost 7 bases and the J gene lost 1 base, with 20 bases spanning the gap. The V gene's germline CDR1 is MNHNY and CDR2 SVGAGI (reference sequence). The CDR3 has 17 residues. The CDR3 region has the DNA TGTGCCAGCAATTCAAACCGAGACAGCTTAAGCAATCAGCCCCAGCATTTT. Protein product: CASNSNRDSLSNQPQHF.

The genes are TRBV12-3 or TRBV12-4 and TRBJ2-5; 8 nucleotides agree with TRBD1. CDR3 length: 14 amino acids. V shed 3 bases, J shed 4 bases, and the junction held 4 bases outside the gene matches. Written as DNA, the CDR3 is TGTGCCAGCAGTTTTCAGACAGGGGCAGAGACCCAGTACTTC. Translation gives CASSFQTGAETQYF.